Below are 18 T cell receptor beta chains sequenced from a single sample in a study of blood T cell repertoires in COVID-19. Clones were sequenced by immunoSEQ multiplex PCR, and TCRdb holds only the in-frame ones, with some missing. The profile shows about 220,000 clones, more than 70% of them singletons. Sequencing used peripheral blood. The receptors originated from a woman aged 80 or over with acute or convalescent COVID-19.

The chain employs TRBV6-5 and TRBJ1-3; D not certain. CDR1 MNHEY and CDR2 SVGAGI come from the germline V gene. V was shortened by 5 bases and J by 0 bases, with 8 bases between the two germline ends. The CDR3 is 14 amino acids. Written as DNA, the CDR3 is TGTGCCAGCAGTCCTACCTACTCTGGAAACACCATATATTTT. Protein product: CASSPTYSGNTIYF.

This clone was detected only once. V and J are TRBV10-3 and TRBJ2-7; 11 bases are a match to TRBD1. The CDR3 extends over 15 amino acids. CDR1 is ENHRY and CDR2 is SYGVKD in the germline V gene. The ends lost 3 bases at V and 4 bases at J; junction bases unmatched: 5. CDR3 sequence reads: CAISDPGQGGYEQYF. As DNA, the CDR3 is TGTGCCATCAGTGATCCGGGACAGGGGGGTTACGAGCAGTACTTC.

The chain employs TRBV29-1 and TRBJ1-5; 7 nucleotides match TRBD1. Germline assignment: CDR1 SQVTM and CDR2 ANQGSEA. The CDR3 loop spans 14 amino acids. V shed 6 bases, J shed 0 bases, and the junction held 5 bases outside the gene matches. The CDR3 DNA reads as TGCAGCGTGGCGACAGGGACTAGCAATCAGCCCCAGCATTTT. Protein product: CSVATGTSNQPQHF. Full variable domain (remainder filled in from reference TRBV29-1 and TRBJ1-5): SAVISQKPSRDICQRGTSLTIQCQVDSQVTMMFWYRQQPGQSLTLIATANQGSEATYESGFVIDKFPISRPNLTFSTLTVSNMSPEDSSIYLCSVATGTSNQPQHFGDGTRLSIL.

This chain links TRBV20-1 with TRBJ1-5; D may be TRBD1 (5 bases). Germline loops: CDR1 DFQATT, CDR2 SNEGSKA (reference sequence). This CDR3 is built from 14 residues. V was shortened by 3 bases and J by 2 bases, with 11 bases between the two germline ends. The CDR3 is CSASGTLGNQPQHF. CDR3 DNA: TGCAGTGCTAGTGGGACTTTGGGCAATCAGCCCCAGCATTTT.

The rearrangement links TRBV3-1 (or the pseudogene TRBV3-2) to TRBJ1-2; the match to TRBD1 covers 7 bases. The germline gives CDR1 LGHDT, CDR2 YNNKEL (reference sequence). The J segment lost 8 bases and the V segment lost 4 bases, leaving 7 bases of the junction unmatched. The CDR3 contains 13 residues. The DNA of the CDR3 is TGTGCCAGCAGCCCACAGGGGTCGTACGGCTACACCTTC. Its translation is CASSPQGSYGYTF.

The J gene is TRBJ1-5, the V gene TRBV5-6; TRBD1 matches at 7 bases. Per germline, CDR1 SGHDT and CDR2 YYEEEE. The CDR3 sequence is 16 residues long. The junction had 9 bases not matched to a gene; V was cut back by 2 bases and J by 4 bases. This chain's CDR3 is CASSFLPGTENQPQHF. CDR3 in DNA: TGTGCCAGCAGCTTTTTACCCGGGACAGAAAATCAGCCCCAGCATTTT.

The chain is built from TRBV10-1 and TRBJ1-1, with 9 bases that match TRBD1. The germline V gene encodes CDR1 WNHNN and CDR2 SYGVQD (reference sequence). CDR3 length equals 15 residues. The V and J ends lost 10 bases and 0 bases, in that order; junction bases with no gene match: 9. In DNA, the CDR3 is TGCGCCAACCGGGACAGGGTCCCTTTGAACACTGAAGCTTTCTTT. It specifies CANRDRVPLNTEAFF.

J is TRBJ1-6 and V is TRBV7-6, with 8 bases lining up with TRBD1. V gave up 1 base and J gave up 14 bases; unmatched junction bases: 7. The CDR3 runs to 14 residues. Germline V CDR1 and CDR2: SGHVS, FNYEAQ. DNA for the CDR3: TGTGCCAGCAGCTTAGACCGGGACAGGTCGGCCCTCCACTTT. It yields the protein CASSLDRDRSALHF.

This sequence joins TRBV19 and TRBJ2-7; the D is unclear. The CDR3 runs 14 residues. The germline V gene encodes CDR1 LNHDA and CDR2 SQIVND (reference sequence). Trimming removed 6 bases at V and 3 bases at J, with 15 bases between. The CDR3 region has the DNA TGTGCCAGTAGCATCAGGTGGCAGAACTACGAGCAGTACTTC. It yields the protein CASSIRWQNYEQYF.

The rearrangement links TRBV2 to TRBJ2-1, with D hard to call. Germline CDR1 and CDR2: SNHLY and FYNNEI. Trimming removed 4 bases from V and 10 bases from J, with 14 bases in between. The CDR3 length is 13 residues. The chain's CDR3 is CASSGPRPPEQFF. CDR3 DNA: TGTGCCAGCAGTGGACCCAGGCCGCCGGAGCAGTTCTTC.

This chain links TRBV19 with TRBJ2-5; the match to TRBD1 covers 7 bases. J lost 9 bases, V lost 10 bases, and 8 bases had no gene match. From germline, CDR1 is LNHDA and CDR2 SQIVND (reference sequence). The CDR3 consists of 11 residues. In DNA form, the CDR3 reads TGTGCCACCCTACAGGGGCCGGCCCAGTACTTC. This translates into CATLQGPAQYF.

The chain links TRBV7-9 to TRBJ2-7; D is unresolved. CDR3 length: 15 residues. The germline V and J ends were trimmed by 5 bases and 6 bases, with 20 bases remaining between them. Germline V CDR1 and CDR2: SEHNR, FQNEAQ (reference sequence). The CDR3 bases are TGTGCCAGCAGCCCCGACACCGACCTTTACTTCGAGCAGTACTTC. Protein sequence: CASSPDTDLYFEQYF.

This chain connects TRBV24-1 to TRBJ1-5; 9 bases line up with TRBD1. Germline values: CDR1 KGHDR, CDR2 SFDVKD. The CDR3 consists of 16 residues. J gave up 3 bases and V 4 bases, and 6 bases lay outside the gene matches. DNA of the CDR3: TGTGCCACCAGTGACGGAAGGACAGGGGTCAATCAGCCCCAGCATTTT. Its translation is CATSDGRTGVNQPQHF.

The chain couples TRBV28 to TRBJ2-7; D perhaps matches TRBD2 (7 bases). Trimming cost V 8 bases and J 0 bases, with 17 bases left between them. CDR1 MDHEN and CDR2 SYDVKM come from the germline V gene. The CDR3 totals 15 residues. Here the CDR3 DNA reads TGTGCCAGCGCCGGTGGGGCGGGGGCCTCCTACGAGCAGTACTTC. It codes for CASAGGAGASYEQYF.

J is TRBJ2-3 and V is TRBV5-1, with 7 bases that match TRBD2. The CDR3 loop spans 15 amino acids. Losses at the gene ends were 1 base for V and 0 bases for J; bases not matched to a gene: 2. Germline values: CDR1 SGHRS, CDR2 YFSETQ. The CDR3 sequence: CASSLTSASTDTQYF. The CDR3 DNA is TGCGCCAGCAGCTTGACTAGCGCCAGCACAGATACGCAGTATTTT.

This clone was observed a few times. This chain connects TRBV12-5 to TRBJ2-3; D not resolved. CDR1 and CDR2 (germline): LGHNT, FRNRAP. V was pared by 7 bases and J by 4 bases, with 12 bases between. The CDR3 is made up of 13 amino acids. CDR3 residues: CASAPPEPDTQYF. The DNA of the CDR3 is TGTGCTAGTGCCCCACCCGAGCCAGATACGCAGTATTTT.

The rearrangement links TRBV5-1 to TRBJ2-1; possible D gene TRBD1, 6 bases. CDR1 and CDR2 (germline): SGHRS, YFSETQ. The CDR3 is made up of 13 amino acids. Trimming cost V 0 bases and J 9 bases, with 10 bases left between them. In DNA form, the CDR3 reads TGCGCCAGCAGCTTGGGGGGGCGCGTTGAGCAGTTCTTC. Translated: CASSLGGRVEQFF. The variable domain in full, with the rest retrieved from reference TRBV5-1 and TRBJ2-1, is KAGVTQTPRYLIKTRGQQVTLSCSPISGHRSVSWYQQTPGQGLQFLFEYFSETQRNKGNFPGRFSGRQFSNSRSEMNVSTLELGDSALYLCASSLGGRVEQFFGPGTRLTVL.

In DNA form, the CDR3 reads TGTGCCAGCAGCTTGGGTCTCAGCTCCTACAATGAGCAGTTCTTC. This sequence encodes CASSLGLSSYNEQFF. The chain joins TRBV5-6 to TRBJ2-1; D not resolved. Germline V CDR1 and CDR2: SGHDT, YYEEEE. V lost 0 bases and J 0 bases, leaving 7 bases between the germline ends. CDR3 length: 15 amino acids.